The 10 T cell receptor beta chains in this list originate from one sample, sequenced in a study of vaccination effects on CD4 cells after COVID-19. These TCRs' antigens remain unknown. Data came from immunoSEQ multiplex PCR; TCRdb stores just in-frame clones and leaves some out. The table lists roughly 41,000 clones, 65% to 80% of them singletons, with over 12% in the top ten. The ViraFEST assay expanded antigen-specific CD4+ T cells with viral peptide pools before sequencing. Culture lasted over 9 days before CD4+ T cell isolation. Of the BNT162b2 and mRNA-1273 vaccines, participants received two doses of one or the other. Source: CD4+ T cells from PBMCs cultured with HCoV-OC43 spike peptides, taken after COVID-19 vaccination. Subset here: HCoV-OC43 spike overlapping peptide pool stimulation. The origin of the receptors is a human donor who received a COVID-19 vaccine.

V usage is TRBV11-2 and J usage is TRBJ1-3; D not resolved. CDR3 size: 15 residues. The V end lost 7 bases, the J end lost 2 bases, and 15 bases lay between the germline ends. Germline-derived CDR1 and CDR2 are SGHAT and FQNNGV. In DNA form, the CDR3 reads TGTGCCAGCACCTACGCTCGGAGTCCTGGAAACACCATATATTTT. Translation gives CASTYARSPGNTIYF.

The chain's CDR3 is CASAVLDTQYF. The CDR3 DNA sequence: TGTGCCAGCGCCGTTCTCGATACGCAGTATTTT. The V and J genes are TRBV2 and TRBJ2-3, with D unresolved. The V gene lost 8 bases and the J gene lost 6 bases, with 9 bases spanning the gap. Germline V gene data show CDR1 as SNHLY and CDR2 as FYNNEI. The length of the CDR3 is 11 residues.

In its sample, this clone was seen a few times. The chain employs TRBV6-5 and TRBJ1-2; the match to TRBD1 covers 7 bases. Germline V gives CDR1 MNHEY, CDR2 SVGAGI. Trimming took 5 bases from V and 4 from J; bases not matched to a gene: 7. This CDR3 spans 14 amino acids. In nucleotides, the CDR3 is TGTGCCAGCAGTAACGACAGGGCGCCCTATGGCTACACCTTC. Protein sequence: CASSNDRAPYGYTF.

The V gene is TRBV18, the J gene TRBJ2-1; tentatively, D is TRBD2 (5 bases). CDR1 is KGHSH and CDR2 is LQKENI in the germline V gene. CDR3 length equals 16 residues. V was clipped by 2 bases and J by 7 bases, with 18 bases between them. CDR3 nucleotide sequence: TGTGCCAGCTCACCAAACGCAGGAGGTACGGGGAATGAGCAGTTCTTC. This codes for CASSPNAGGTGNEQFF.

The J gene is TRBJ2-7, the V gene TRBV14, with 13 bases aligning to TRBD2. The CDR3 contains 16 residues. Germline CDR1 is SGHDN and CDR2 is FVKESK. V shed 3 bases and J 0 bases; nucleotides not matched to a gene: 2. DNA of the CDR3: TGTGCCAGCAGCCATGGGACTAGCGGGAACTCCTACGAGCAGTACTTC. It specifies CASSHGTSGNSYEQYF.

The chain couples TRBV6-1 to TRBJ2-5; D is ambiguous. Trimming shortened V by 3 bases and J by 0 bases, and 11 bases separated the two germline ends. The CDR3 is 15 amino acids. The germline CDR1 and CDR2 sequences are MNHNS and SASEGT. The CDR3 nucleotides are TGTGCCAGCAGTGAGATGGCGACATACCAAGAGACCCAGTACTTC. Translated, it gives CASSEMATYQETQYF.

The chain links TRBV12-3 or TRBV12-4 to TRBJ1-5; D not resolved. V was cut by 5 bases and J by 7 bases, with 9 bases left in between. The CDR3 has 12 amino acids. CDR3 DNA sequence: TGTGCCAGCAGTGAAATACCGCAGCCCCAGCATTTT. Its protein product is CASSEIPQPQHF.

V gene TRBV6-5 combines with J gene TRBJ2-7; 11 positions agree with TRBD2. Germline assignment: CDR1 MNHEY and CDR2 SVGAGI. The CDR3 loop spans 14 amino acids. Trimming at V came to 5 bases and at J to 1 base, leaving 1 base not matched to a gene. The CDR3 DNA follows: TGTGCCAGCAGTCGACTAGCGGGGTCCTACGAGCAGTACTTC. Amino acids: CASSRLAGSYEQYF.

The V and J genes are TRBV6-5 and TRBJ2-1, with 7 bases identical to TRBD2. The germline gives CDR1 MNHEY, CDR2 SVGAGI. The length of the CDR3 is 15 residues. The ends lost 4 bases at V and 9 bases at J; junction bases unmatched: 12. CDR3 region: CASSSLGEGQVEQFF. CDR3 nucleotide sequence: TGTGCCAGCAGTTCCCTGGGGGAGGGCCAGGTTGAGCAGTTCTTC.

Here the CDR3 reads CASSLAGQDIYEQYF. The CDR3 DNA reads as TGTGCCAGCAGCTTAGCGGGACAGGATATCTACGAGCAGTACTTC. This chain uses TRBV11-3 with TRBJ2-7; 8 bases align to TRBD1. Germline lookup yields CDR1 SGHNT and CDR2 YENEEA. The J segment lost 3 bases and the V segment lost 1 base, leaving 5 bases of the junction unmatched. The CDR3 spans 15 residues.